The 22 T cell receptor beta chains below all came from one sample that was sequenced in a study of T cells in Graves' hyperthyroidism and ophthalmopathy. Amplified regions were TCR beta CDR3 sequences from RNA transcripts. TCR CDR3 regions were first amplified by RT-PCR with HTBI primers. TCRdb called the multiplex PCR reads again in MiXCR, with one record for every CDR3 protein. The sample carries a few hundred thousand distinct CDR3 sequences, 15% to 18% recorded once. Sequenced material: blood. The receptors were gathered from a woman aged 18 to 35 with Graves' hyperthyroidism.

This clonotype appeared a few times. The rearrangement joins TRBV20-1 to TRBJ2-3; D remains ambiguous. The CDR3 spans 11 residues. Germline CDR1 DFQATT, CDR2 SNEGSKA (reference sequence). Trimming left V 2 bases short and J 3 bases short, with 3 bases between. CDR3 nucleotide sequence: TGCAGTGCTAGACCTACAGATACGCAGTATTTT. Translating gives CSARPTDTQYF.

Note on this clonotype: A much larger clone differs from this one at a single base, so this may be a read error. The V gene is TRBV28, the J gene TRBJ2-1; 10 positions match TRBD1. Germline V gene data show CDR1 as MDHEN and CDR2 as SYDVKM. This CDR3 is 14 amino acids long. Written as DNA, the CDR3 is TGTGCCAGCAGGCTCGACAGGGGGCTTAATGGGCAGTTCTTC. Its protein is CASRLDRGLNGQFF.

This clonotype was detected ten times or more. This chain joins TRBV20-1 and TRBJ1-1; possible D gene TRBD1, 5 bases. Trimming stripped 3 bases from V and 4 bases from J, with 12 bases between. The CDR3 extends over 13 amino acids. Per the germline V gene, CDR1 is DFQATT and CDR2 is SNEGSKA (reference sequence). The CDR3 loop is CSASGAGRTEAFF. The CDR3 region has the DNA TGCAGTGCTAGTGGGGCAGGGCGCACTGAAGCTTTCTTT.

A remark on this clonotype: Its ends do not fully match the called genes, so a read error is possible. The rearrangement uses TRBV6-1 and TRBJ2-1, with D perhaps TRBD1 (6 bases). Germline CDR1 reads MNHNS; CDR2 reads SASEGT. CDR3 size: 16 residues. For the CDR3, the DNA is TGTGCCAGCCCGAACTTGACGGACAGCTCCTACGATGAGCAGTTCTTC. Translated, it gives CASPNLTDSSYDEQFF.

In its sample, this clonotype was seen a few times. The chain is built from TRBV7-6 and TRBJ1-4, with D possibly being TRBD1 (6 bases). CDR3 length: 15 amino acids. Germline assignment: CDR1 SGHVS and CDR2 FNYEAQ. The V end lost 1 base, the J end lost 6 bases, and 12 bases lay between the germline ends. The CDR3: CASSLGGGGHEKLFF. As DNA, the CDR3 is TGTGCCAGCAGCTTAGGAGGGGGGGGACATGAAAAACTGTTTTTT.

This clonotype was seen a few times. Just one base apart from a much larger clone, this may be a read error. The rearrangement joins TRBV2 to TRBJ2-5; 7 nucleotides line up with TRBD1. Per germline, CDR1 SNHLY and CDR2 FYNNEI. The ends lost 6 bases at V and 5 bases at J; junction bases unmatched: 6. CDR3 length: 13 residues. Here the CDR3 DNA reads TGTGCCAGCAGCCGGGACAGCGTGGAGACCCAGTACTTC. Its translation is CASSRDSVETQYF. The full variable domain, with the rest looked up from reference TRBV2 and TRBJ2-5, is EPEVTQTPSHQVTQMGQEVILRCVPISNHLYFYWYRQILGQKVEFLVSFYNNEISEKSEIFDDQFSVERPDGSNFTLKIRSTKLEDSAMYFCASSRDSVETQYFGPGTRLLVL.

The V gene is TRBV24-1, the J gene TRBJ1-2; weak D call: TRBD1 (5 bases). The CDR3 totals 16 residues. Germline CDR1 reads KGHDR; CDR2 reads SFDVKD. Trimming removed 2 bases at V and 5 bases at J, with 17 bases between. In DNA, the CDR3 is TGTGCCACCAGTGATTCAGGCTCGGACAACTGGTATGGCTACACCTTC. Protein: CATSDSGSDNWYGYTF.

This clonotype was counted ten times or more. CDR3: CASSLAKTQYF. CDR3 DNA sequence: TGTGCCAGCAGCTTAGCTAAGACCCAGTACTTC. The rearrangement links TRBV7-8 to TRBJ2-5; D is unclear. CDR1 is SGHVS, CDR2 FQNEAQ, per germline. This CDR3 has 11 residues. The germline V and J ends were trimmed by 0 bases and 6 bases, with 2 bases remaining between them.

The chain links TRBV27 to TRBJ1-2; D ambiguous. Between the trimmed V and J ends, which lost 4 bases and 4 bases, there was a span of 10 bases. CDR1 and CDR2 (germline): MNHEY, SMNVEV (reference sequence). The CDR3 runs to 13 residues. CDR3 coding DNA: TGTGCCAGCAGTTCCGAGATATCCTATGGCTACACCTTC. It specifies CASSSEISYGYTF.

This clonotype showed up just a few times. The genes are TRBV2 and TRBJ2-4, with 7 bases matching TRBD2. Germline V gene sequence: CDR1 SNHLY, CDR2 FYNNEI. V trimming: 3 bases; J trimming: 3 bases; junction bases outside the gene matches: 8. The length of the CDR3 is 16 residues. The CDR3 bases are TGTGCCAGCAGTGAGCTCAGCGGGACCGGCAAAAACATTCAGTACTTC. It yields the protein CASSELSGTGKNIQYF.

The chain couples TRBV7-9 to TRBJ1-2; the D is unclear. Germline V gives CDR1 SEHNR, CDR2 FQNEAQ (reference sequence). The V and J ends lost 6 bases and 8 bases respectively, with 22 bases between them. The CDR3 runs to 15 residues. This chain's CDR3 is CASRSGPRGFSGYTF. Written as DNA, the CDR3 is TGTGCCAGCAGGTCAGGTCCGCGCGGTTTTAGCGGCTACACCTTC.

This clonotype was observed a handful of times. The chain joins TRBV25-1 to TRBJ1-1; possible D gene TRBD1, 5 bases. V was pared by 8 bases and J by 3 bases, with 13 bases between. CDR3 size: 13 residues. Germline V CDR1 and CDR2: MGHDK, SYGVNS. The CDR3 loop is CASGRDGDTEAFF. The CDR3 region has the DNA TGTGCCAGCGGCCGGGACGGAGACACTGAAGCTTTCTTT.

This clonotype was seen at least ten times. The rearrangement links TRBV6-1 to TRBJ2-1; D remains unclear. V dropped 8 bases and J dropped 0 bases, with 11 bases sitting between them. Germline-derived CDR1 and CDR2 are MNHNS and SASEGT. CDR3 length: 14 amino acids. The CDR3 DNA is TGTGCCAGCGGCGGCAGGATCTCCTACAATGAGCAGTTCTTC. Amino acid sequence: CASGGRISYNEQFF.

V gene TRBV27 combines with J gene TRBJ2-2; 10 nucleotides line up with TRBD2. CDR1 and CDR2 from the germline V gene are MNHEY and SMNVEV (reference sequence). J gave up 6 bases and V 2 bases, and 9 bases lay outside the gene matches. CDR3 size: 17 residues. The CDR3 DNA sequence: TGTGCCAGCAGTTTAGCCCTACTAGCGGGAATACCCGGGGAGCTGTTTTTT. The encoded protein is CASSLALLAGIPGELFF.

The V gene is TRBV19, the J gene TRBJ1-5; D is uncertain. Trimming removed 4 bases from V and 0 bases from J, with 13 bases in between. CDR1 and CDR2 from the germline V gene are LNHDA and SQIVND (reference sequence). CDR3 length equals 16 residues. CDR3 sequence reads: CASSRASEYSNQPQHF. Here the CDR3 DNA reads TGTGCCAGTAGTAGAGCCTCAGAATATAGCAATCAGCCCCAGCATTTT.

This clonotype turned up a few times. V and J are TRBV6-1 and TRBJ1-1, with D unresolved. Trimming pared 5 bases from V and 1 base from J, leaving 8 bases between. The CDR3 has 13 amino acids. In germline, CDR1 is MNHNS, CDR2 SASEGT. CDR3 loop: CASSTRWNTEAFF. CDR3 nucleotide sequence: TGTGCCAGCAGTACTCGGTGGAACACTGAAGCTTTCTTT.

The CDR3 sequence: CASSYFPPSGNGELFF. Written as DNA, the CDR3 is TGTGCCAGCAGTTACTTCCCCCCCTCAGGAAACGGGGAGCTGTTTTTT. The V gene is TRBV6-5, the J gene TRBJ2-2; D gene uncertain. This CDR3 comprises 16 residues. Germline V lookup: CDR1 MNHEY, CDR2 SVGAGI. The V end was cut by 1 base, the J end by 7 bases, with 16 bases between.

Many counts were recorded for this clonotype. The genes are TRBV5-1 and TRBJ2-3; TRBD1 matches 8 bases. The CDR3 contains 14 residues. J was trimmed by 1 base and V by 5 bases; bases with no gene match: 3. Germline CDR1 is SGHRS and CDR2 is YFSETQ. The CDR3 DNA reads as TGCGCCAGCAGTGCAGGGGGCGGCACAGATACGCAGTATTTT. Translating it yields CASSAGGGTDTQYF. Full variable domain (outside the CDR3, taken from reference TRBV5-1 and TRBJ2-3): KAGVTQTPRYLIKTRGQQVTLSCSPISGHRSVSWYQQTPGQGLQFLFEYFSETQRNKGNFPGRFSGRQFSNSRSEMNVSTLELGDSALYLCASSAGGGTDTQYFGPGTRLTVL.

The gene calls are TRBV13 and TRBJ2-7; 9 nucleotides align to TRBD2. The V segment lost 6 bases and the J segment 3 bases; nucleotides outside the gene matches: 9. This CDR3 is 15 amino acids long. The germline CDR1 and CDR2 sequences are PRHDT and FYEKMQ (reference sequence). CDR3 sequence: CASRPPGSGSYEQYF. The DNA of the CDR3 is TGTGCCAGCAGGCCCCCCGGTAGCGGGAGCTACGAGCAGTACTTC. The full variable domain, in which reference TRBV13 and TRBJ2-7 provide the parts outside the CDR3, is AAGVIQSPRHLIKEKRETATLKCYPIPRHDTVYWYQQGPGQDPQFLISFYEKMQSDKGSIPDRFSAQQFSDYHSELNMSSLELGDSALYFCASRPPGSGSYEQYFGPGTRLTVT.

In the case of this clonotype: Its ends do not fully match the called genes, so a read error is possible. The CDR3 is CATSGDPSGFYEQYF. The CDR3 bases are TGTGCCACCAGCGGAGATCCTAGCGGGTTCTACGAGCAGTACTTC. This chain connects TRBV15 to TRBJ2-7; TRBD2 aligns across 8 bases. CDR3 size: 15 residues. Germline V gene sequence: CDR1 LNHNV, CDR2 YYDKDF (reference sequence). The variable domain in full, with the rest retrieved from reference TRBV15 and TRBJ2-7, is DAMVIQNPRYQVTQFGKPVTLSCSQTLNHNVMYWYQQKSSQAPKLLFHYYDKDFNNEADTPDNFQSRRPNTSFCFLDIRSPGLGDTAMYLCATSGDPSGFYEQYFGPGTRLTVT.

This clonotype was observed many times. The chain has TRBV28 and TRBJ2-7, with 7 bases lining up with TRBD1. The V segment lost 3 bases and the J segment 3 bases; nucleotides outside the gene matches: 8. CDR1 is MDHEN, CDR2 SYDVKM, per germline. The CDR3 loop spans 15 amino acids. The CDR3 protein is CASSFSPGGYYEQYF. Written as DNA, the CDR3 is TGTGCCAGCAGTTTTTCGCCAGGGGGTTACTACGAGCAGTACTTC. Based on the CDR3 plus reference TRBV28 and TRBJ2-7, the full variable domain is DVKVTQSSRYLVKRTGEKVFLECVQDMDHENMFWYRQDPGLGLRLIYFSYDVKMKEKGDIPEGYSVSREKKERFSLILESASTNQTSMYLCASSFSPGGYYEQYFGPGTRLTVT.

This clonotype was recorded many times. This chain joins TRBV7-9 and TRBJ1-1; the D gene is possibly TRBD1 (6 bases). There are 14 residues in the CDR3. The germline V gene has CDR1 SEHNR and CDR2 FQNEAQ (reference sequence). V was cut by 6 bases and J by 3 bases, with 14 bases left in between. The CDR3 sequence is CASSWTVWDTEAFF. CDR3 DNA sequence: TGTGCCAGCAGTTGGACAGTATGGGACACTGAAGCTTTCTTT.